The rows below give T cell receptor beta chains drawn from one sample of a study of identical twins. One entry per CDR3 protein, called by TCRdb with MiXCR from the 5' RACE reads. The table shows a few hundred thousand distinct CDR3 sequences, with 13% to 15% occurring only once. These data are also associated with another study on yellow fever vaccine responses in identical twins.

The sample comprised CD4+ T cells sorted from blood. The receptors derive from a woman aged 18-35 years in good health. Both conserved end residues are part of each CDR3. The D gene is left open where the match is weak. Some rows have no size entry. The others give once, few or many, or a class for an expanded clone.

j_gene: TRBJ1-5; abundance: -; v_gene: TRBV5-1; d_gene: -; CDR3nt: TGCGCCAGCAGCCCGAGCGGGGTTGGCAATCAGCCCCAGCATTTT; CDR3aa: CASSPSGVGNQPQHF
j_gene: TRBJ2-7; abundance: -; v_gene: TRBV7-2; d_gene: TRBD2; CDR3nt: TGTGCCAGCAGTTCGACGGGACTACCATACGAGCAGTACTTC; CDR3aa: CASSSTGLPYEQYF
j_gene: TRBJ2-7; abundance: -; v_gene: TRBV5-5; d_gene: TRBD1; CDR3nt: TGTGCCAGCAGCTTAGGACAGGGGGGATACTCCTACGAGCAGTACTTC; CDR3aa: CASSLGQGGYSYEQYF
j_gene: TRBJ2-1; abundance: -; v_gene: TRBV20-1; d_gene: TRBD1; CDR3nt: TGCAGTGCTCTGGACAGGATCTCCTACAATGAGCAGTTCTTC; CDR3aa: CSALDRISYNEQFF
j_gene: TRBJ1-2; abundance: few; v_gene: TRBV7-9; d_gene: TRBD1; CDR3nt: TGTGCCAGCAGCCCTGACAGGGCCGGTGGCTACACCTTC; CDR3aa: CASSPDRAGGYTF
j_gene: TRBJ1-6; abundance: many; v_gene: TRBV12-3/TRBV12-4; d_gene: -; CDR3nt: TGTGCCAGCAGCTTGACAGGTGGGAATTCACCCCTCCACTTT; CDR3aa: CASSLTGGNSPLHF
j_gene: TRBJ1-6; abundance: -; v_gene: TRBV7-9; d_gene: -; CDR3nt: TGTGCCACCAGCCTCGGAACAGGGAAAGGCTCACCCCTCCACTTT; CDR3aa: CATSLGTGKGSPLHF
j_gene: TRBJ1-6; abundance: -; v_gene: TRBV12-3/TRBV12-4; d_gene: TRBD1; CDR3nt: TGTGCCAGCAGTCCAACGACAGGGAATAATTCACCCCTCCACTTT; CDR3aa: CASSPTTGNNSPLHF
j_gene: TRBJ2-2; abundance: few; v_gene: TRBV4-1; d_gene: -; CDR3nt: TGCGCCAGCAGCCAAGTAGGAGCCTCCACCGGGGAGCTGTTTTTT; CDR3aa: CASSQVGASTGELFF
j_gene: TRBJ2-6; abundance: -; v_gene: TRBV29-1; d_gene: TRBD1; CDR3nt: TGCAGCGTGGGCCGGACAGGGGGCGTATCTGGGGCCAACGTCCTGACTTTC; CDR3aa: CSVGRTGGVSGANVLTF
j_gene: TRBJ2-1; abundance: few; v_gene: TRBV5-6; d_gene: -; CDR3nt: TGTGCCAGCAGCTCCCACTCGGATGAGCAGTTCTTC; CDR3aa: CASSSHSDEQFF
j_gene: TRBJ2-1; abundance: few; v_gene: TRBV4-2; d_gene: -; CDR3nt: TGTGCCAGCAGCCAAGATCGCGGGGAGCAGTTCTTC; CDR3aa: CASSQDRGEQFF
j_gene: TRBJ1-6; abundance: few; v_gene: TRBV28; d_gene: -; CDR3nt: TGTGCCAGCTCCAAGGGTCTCTATAATTCACCCCTCCACTTT; CDR3aa: CASSKGLYNSPLHF
j_gene: TRBJ2-1; abundance: -; v_gene: TRBV9; d_gene: -; CDR3nt: TGTGCCAGCAGCGTAGTTATCGGGTATGAGCAGTTCTTC; CDR3aa: CASSVVIGYEQFF
j_gene: TRBJ1-1; abundance: many; v_gene: TRBV6-1; d_gene: -; CDR3nt: TGTGCCAGCAGTAAGAATGGAGGGGACACTGAAGCTTTCTTT; CDR3aa: CASSKNGGDTEAFF
j_gene: TRBJ2-1; abundance: -; v_gene: TRBV6-5; d_gene: -; CDR3nt: TGTGCCAGCAGTTACCTCGGGGGGCCCCTTGGGGAGCAGTTCTTC; CDR3aa: CASSYLGGPLGEQFF
j_gene: TRBJ2-6; abundance: -; v_gene: TRBV12-3/TRBV12-4; d_gene: -; CDR3nt: TGTGCCAGCAGTTTTAACTCTGGGGCCAACGTCCTGACTTTC; CDR3aa: CASSFNSGANVLTF
j_gene: TRBJ2-7; abundance: -; v_gene: TRBV29-1; d_gene: TRBD2; CDR3nt: TGCAGCGTTAAAACTAGCGGGAGTCGGTACGAGCAGTACTTC; CDR3aa: CSVKTSGSRYEQYF
j_gene: TRBJ2-1; abundance: few; v_gene: TRBV2; d_gene: -; CDR3nt: TGTGCCAGCACGGGACCCCACAATGAGCAGTTCTTC; CDR3aa: CASTGPHNEQFF
j_gene: TRBJ2-1; abundance: -; v_gene: TRBV11-2; d_gene: TRBD2; CDR3nt: TGTGCCAGCAGAACGCCCCCCCCACTAGCGGGAGAAATCGGTGATGAGCAGTTCTTC; CDR3aa: CASRTPPPLAGEIGDEQFF
j_gene: TRBJ1-5; abundance: few; v_gene: TRBV5-1; d_gene: -; CDR3nt: TGCGCCAGCAGCTTGGACGGGGGAATCAATCAGCCCCAGCATTTT; CDR3aa: CASSLDGGINQPQHF